Listed here is a single T cell receptor beta chain. Its antigen is unknown. 60 Vbeta and 13 Jbeta primers were used in PCR. Sequenced by immunoSEQ multiplex PCR; TCRdb stores in-frame clones only, minus some. The sample includes some 150,000 clones, 85% to 90% seen only once; the top ten take roughly 5.2%. The sample is drawn from a study of cytomegalovirus exposure and HLA in healthy donors. Across the whole study: From donors who were HLA-typed, an early data release held around 85 million unique TCRs. Whole-study findings and limits: The classifier reportedly diagnosed cytomegalovirus status with high sensitivity and specificity.

Trimming pared 5 bases from V and 2 bases from J, leaving 9 bases between. In germline, CDR1 is MDHEN, CDR2 SYDVKM. The CDR3 runs to 14 residues. The gene calls are TRBV28 and TRBJ1-4; D ambiguous. This TCR came from a woman aged 25-40 years in good health and CMV-seronegative. Source material: PBMCs. The CDR3 coding sequence is TGTGCCAGCAGTCCCCCTTCTACTAATGAAAAACTGTTTTTT. As protein: CASSPPSTNEKLFF.